The 3 T cell receptor beta chains below all came from one sample that was sequenced in a study of blood T cell repertoires in COVID-19. The repertoire was sequenced with immunoSEQ multiplex PCR; TCRdb's copy has only in-frame clones and lacks some. The table includes some 130,000 clones, roughly 79% detected once. The sequencing sample was made of peripheral blood. The receptors originated from a human donor in a cohort sampled during active COVID-19.

This clone was seen only a few times. This chain's CDR3 is CAWKLTGGHKLFF. In nucleotides, the CDR3 is TGTGCCTGGAAACTGACAGGGGGCCACAAACTGTTTTTT. The chain has TRBV30 and TRBJ1-4, with TRBD1 identical over 10 bases. The length of the CDR3 is 13 residues. V dropped 4 bases and J dropped 11; count of bases not matched to a gene: 7. In germline, CDR1 is GTSNPN, CDR2 SVGIG (reference sequence).

This chain joins TRBV18 and TRBJ1-5; TRBD1 agrees at 8 bases. Germline values: CDR1 KGHSH, CDR2 LQKENI. The ends lost 6 bases at V and 7 bases at J; junction bases unmatched: 8. CDR3 size: 14 residues. CDR3 sequence (DNA): TGTGCCAGCTCCCCGACAGGGGTAGACCAGCCCCAGCATTTT. It encodes CASSPTGVDQPQHF.

The rearrangement links TRBV6-1 to TRBJ2-5; D not certain. Per the germline V gene, CDR1 is MNHNS and CDR2 is SASEGT. The CDR3 consists of 14 residues. V dropped 5 bases and J dropped 5 bases, with 15 bases sitting between them. The CDR3 here is CASSSRWALETQYF. CDR3 DNA sequence: TGTGCCAGCAGTTCCCGGTGGGCTTTGGAGACCCAGTACTTC.